This paragraph covers one T cell receptor beta chain sequence. Its antigen is still unknown. One base away there is no much larger clone; base qualities are not given. Clipping removes 2 bases from V and 9 bases from J, with 7 as the unmatched junction base count. For CDR1 and CDR2, the germline V gene (reference sequence) lists LNHNV and YYDKDF. The CDR3 goes from the cysteine to the phenylalanine over 15 residues. This entry keeps only the CDR3 DNA: 45 bases, framed from base 1. The sample originates from a study of radiotherapy plus CTLA-4 blockade in lung cancer (dated by TCRdb to 2016 to 2019). A note on the overall study: Objective responses were observed in roughly a sixth of enrolled patients, and disease control was achieved in around 28%. Results and caveats for the whole study, not just this receptor: The strongest predictors of response were reported to be early dynamic shifts in blood T cell clones along with a rise in serum interferon-beta following radiation. After treatment with radiotherapy and ipilimumab, TCR clones that originated in tumors expanded in peripheral blood.

The study tested focal radiation therapy combined with CTLA-4 blockade (ipilimumab) in patients with chemo-refractory metastatic non-small-cell lung cancer. The method behind the library was the immunoSEQ multiplex PCR assay. What TCRdb holds here is the immuneACCESS table cut down to in-frame rearrangements. Part of the clones is not present; checked against another copy, under half of the missing clones reflect an unresolved V gene, and the others are unexplained. The sample has about 45,000 clones on record, 63% of them singletons. About 18% of the sample is taken by the ten largest. This TCR was sampled from a human donor with non-small cell lung cancer who had a partial response to radiotherapy plus ipilimumab. Sequencing used peripheral blood, obtained from a patient treated with radiotherapy plus ipilimumab. The chain couples TRBV15 to TRBJ1-6; TRBD1 lines up with 7 middle nucleotides. The sequenced DNA is TGTGCCACCAGCAGACTAGACAGGGATGGTTCACCCCTCCACTTT. The encoded protein is CATSRLDRDGSPLHF.